This entry lists 5 T cell receptor beta chains sequenced from one sample in a study of human T cells and chemical hapten exposure. TCRdb processed the RACE reads anew with MiXCR; each CDR3 protein has one entry. This table holds fewer than 95,000 distinct CDR3 sequences, roughly 11% found once. Documented time point: patch test 2, 6 weeks after DPC sensitization. Treatment: therapeutic diphenylcyclopropenone sensitization with weekly scalp DPC. The source material was whole blood, sampled in connection with sensitization to the hapten diphenylcyclopropenone (DPC). These receptor sequences come from a man aged 40-50 years with alopecia areata. Some clones in this sample may be carry-over from other donors' samples.

V gene TRBV6-2 or TRBV6-3 combines with J gene TRBJ2-1, with 9 bases lining up with TRBD2. The V segment lost 8 bases and the J segment 3 bases; nucleotides outside the gene matches: 8. In germline, CDR1 is MNHEY, CDR2 SVGEGT. The CDR3 length is 15 residues. CDR3 bases: TGTGCCAGCTGTGAGACTAGCGGTCTCTACAATGAGCAGTTCTTC. As protein: CASCETSGLYNEQFF.

The chain recombines TRBV7-2 with TRBJ2-3; tentative D call: TRBD2 (5 bases). This CDR3 is 17 amino acids long. Trimming removed 6 bases at V and 1 base at J, with 20 bases between. Germline assignment: CDR1 SGHTA and CDR2 FQGNSA. This CDR3 is CASRPPLGGVRTDTQYF. CDR3 sequence (DNA): TGTGCCAGCAGGCCTCCATTAGGAGGAGTTCGCACAGATACGCAGTATTTT. Drawing the rest from reference TRBV7-2 and TRBJ2-3, the complete variable domain is GAGVSQSPSNKVTEKGKDVELRCDPISGHTALYWYRQSLGQGLEFLIYFQGNSAPDKSGLPSDRFSAERTGGSVSTLTIQRTQQEDSAVYLCASRPPLGGVRTDTQYFGPGTRLTVL.

This clonotype has at least ten counts. The chain uses TRBV5-1 and TRBJ1-5; TRBD1 matches 8 bases. This CDR3 spans 15 amino acids. The junction had 6 bases not matched to a gene; V was cut back by 0 bases and J by 7 bases. CDR1 SGHRS and CDR2 YFSETQ come from the germline V gene. CDR3 coding DNA: TGCGCCAGCAGCTTGGGGCAGGGGGCAGGACAGCCCCAGCATTTT. Its protein product is CASSLGQGAGQPQHF.

The rearrangement joins TRBV18 to TRBJ2-7, with TRBD1 identical over 9 bases. The germline V gene has CDR1 KGHSH and CDR2 LQKENI. This CDR3 comprises 19 residues. V was pared by 3 bases and J by 4 bases, with 19 bases of the junction left unmatched. CDR3 nucleotide sequence: TGTGCCAGCTCACCTCTGTTTACCAACTTCCGGGACAGGGCTTACGAGCAGTACTTC. It codes for CASSPLFTNFRDRAYEQYF.

This chain links TRBV20-1 with TRBJ2-5, with D perhaps given as TRBD1 or TRBD2 (6 bases each). Germline loops: CDR1 DFQATT, CDR2 SNEGSKA (reference sequence). Trimming took off 7 bases at V and 5 bases at J, with 20 bases between the two ends. The CDR3 extends over 14 amino acids. This CDR3 is CSVHYPGGGETQYF. CDR3 nucleotide sequence: TGCAGTGTCCACTACCCAGGAGGGGGGGAGACCCAGTACTTC.